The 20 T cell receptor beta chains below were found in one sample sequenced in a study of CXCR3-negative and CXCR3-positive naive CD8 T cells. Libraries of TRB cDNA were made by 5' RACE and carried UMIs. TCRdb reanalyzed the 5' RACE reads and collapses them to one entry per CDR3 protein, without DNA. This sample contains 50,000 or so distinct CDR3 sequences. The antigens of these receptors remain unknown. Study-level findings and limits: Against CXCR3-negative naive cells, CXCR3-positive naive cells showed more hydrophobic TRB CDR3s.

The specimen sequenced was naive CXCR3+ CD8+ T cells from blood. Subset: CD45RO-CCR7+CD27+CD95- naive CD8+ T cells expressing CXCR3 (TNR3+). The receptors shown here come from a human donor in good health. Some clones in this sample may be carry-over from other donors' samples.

CDR3 region: CASSAGTADTQYF. The chain combines TRBV25-1 with TRBJ2-3; the TCRdb call, TRBD1, lacks DNA for checking. This CDR3 is 13 amino acids long. The V gene's germline CDR1 is MGHDK and CDR2 SYGVNS.

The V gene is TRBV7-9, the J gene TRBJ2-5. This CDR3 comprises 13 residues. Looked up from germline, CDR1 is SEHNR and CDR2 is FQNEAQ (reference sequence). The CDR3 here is CASSLRQQETQYF.

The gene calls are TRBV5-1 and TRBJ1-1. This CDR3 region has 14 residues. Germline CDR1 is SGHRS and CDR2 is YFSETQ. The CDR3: CASSPTFVYFEAFF.

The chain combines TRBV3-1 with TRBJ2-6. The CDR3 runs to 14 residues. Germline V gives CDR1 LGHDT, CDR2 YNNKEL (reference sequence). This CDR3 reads CASKGSSGANVLTF. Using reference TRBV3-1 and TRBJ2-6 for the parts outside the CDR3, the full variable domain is DTAVSQTPKYLVTQMGNDKSIKCEQNLGHDTMYWYKQDSKKFLKIMFSYNNKELIINETVPNRFSPKSPDKAHLNLHINSLELGDSAVYFCASKGSSGANVLTFGAGSRLTVL.

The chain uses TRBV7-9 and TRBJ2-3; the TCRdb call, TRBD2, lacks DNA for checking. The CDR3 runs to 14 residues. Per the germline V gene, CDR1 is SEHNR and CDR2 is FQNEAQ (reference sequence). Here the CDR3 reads CATALAGLTDTQYF.

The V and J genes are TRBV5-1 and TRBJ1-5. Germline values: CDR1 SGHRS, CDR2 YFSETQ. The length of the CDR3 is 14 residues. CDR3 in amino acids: CASRSGLSDQPQHF.

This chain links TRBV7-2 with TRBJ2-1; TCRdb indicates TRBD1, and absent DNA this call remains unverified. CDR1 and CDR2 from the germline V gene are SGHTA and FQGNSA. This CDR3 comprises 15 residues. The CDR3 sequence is CASSLTSGDYNEQFF.

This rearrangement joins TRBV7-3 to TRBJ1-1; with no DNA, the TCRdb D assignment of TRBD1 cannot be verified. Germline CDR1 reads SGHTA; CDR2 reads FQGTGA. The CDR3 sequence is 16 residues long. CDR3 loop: CASSLTENRRNTEAFF. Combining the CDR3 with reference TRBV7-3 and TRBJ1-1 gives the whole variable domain GAGVSQTPSNKVTEKGKYVELRCDPISGHTALYWYRQSLGQGPEFLIYFQGTGAADDSGLPNDRFFAVRPEGSVSTLKIQRTERGDSAVYLCASSLTENRRNTEAFFGQGTRLTVV.

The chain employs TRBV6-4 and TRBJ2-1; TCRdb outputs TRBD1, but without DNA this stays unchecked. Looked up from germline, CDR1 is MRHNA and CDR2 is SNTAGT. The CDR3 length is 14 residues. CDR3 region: CASSEGQGADEQFF.

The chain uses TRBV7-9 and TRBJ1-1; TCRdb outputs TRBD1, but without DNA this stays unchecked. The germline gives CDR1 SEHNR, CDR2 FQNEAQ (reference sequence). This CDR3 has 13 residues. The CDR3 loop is CASSPPGLTEAFF.

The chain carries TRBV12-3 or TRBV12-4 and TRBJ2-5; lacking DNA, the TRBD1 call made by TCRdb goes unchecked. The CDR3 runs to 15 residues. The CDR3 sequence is CASSPLGGEQETQYF.

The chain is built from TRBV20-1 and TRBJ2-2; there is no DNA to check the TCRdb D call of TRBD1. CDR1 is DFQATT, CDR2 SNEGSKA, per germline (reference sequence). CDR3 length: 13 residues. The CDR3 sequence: CSLSRGVAGELFF.

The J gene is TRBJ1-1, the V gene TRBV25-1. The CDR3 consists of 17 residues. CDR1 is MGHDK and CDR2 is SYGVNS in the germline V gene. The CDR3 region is CASSEYWIGSGPSEAFF.

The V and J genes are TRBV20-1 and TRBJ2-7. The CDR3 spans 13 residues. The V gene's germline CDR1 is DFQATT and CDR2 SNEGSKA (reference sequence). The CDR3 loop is CSASWVQSYEQYF.

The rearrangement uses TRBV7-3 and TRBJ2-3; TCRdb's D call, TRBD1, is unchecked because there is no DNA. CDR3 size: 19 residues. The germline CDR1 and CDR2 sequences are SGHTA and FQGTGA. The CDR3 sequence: CASSLTPVPQGAAEDTQYF.

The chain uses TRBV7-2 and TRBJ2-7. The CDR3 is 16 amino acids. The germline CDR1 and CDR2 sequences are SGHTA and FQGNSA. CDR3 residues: CASSFSAVKSSYEQYF.

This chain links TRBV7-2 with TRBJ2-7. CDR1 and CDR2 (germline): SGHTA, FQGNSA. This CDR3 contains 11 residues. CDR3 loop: CASAGAYEQYF.

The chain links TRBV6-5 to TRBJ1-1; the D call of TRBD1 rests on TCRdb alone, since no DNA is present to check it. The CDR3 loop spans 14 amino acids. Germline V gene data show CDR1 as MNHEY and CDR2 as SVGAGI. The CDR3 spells CASSSNRVFTEAFF.

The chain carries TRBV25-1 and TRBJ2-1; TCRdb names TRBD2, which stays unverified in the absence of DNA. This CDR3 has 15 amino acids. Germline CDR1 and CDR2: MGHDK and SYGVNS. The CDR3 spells CASSDLTLVTDEQFF.

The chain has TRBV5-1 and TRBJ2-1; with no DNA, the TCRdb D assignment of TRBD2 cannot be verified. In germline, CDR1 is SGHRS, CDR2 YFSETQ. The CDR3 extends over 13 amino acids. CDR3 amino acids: CASSLLGPNEQFF.